The source of this TCR beta chain is a study of T cells after posttransplantation cyclophosphamide. This clone has a count of ten or more. Its antigen is currently unknown. The related graft donor's blood sample was taken on the day of bone marrow donation. The V end was cut by 0 bases, the J end by 7 bases, with 10 bases between. The CDR3 is 13 amino acids. Looked up from germline, CDR1 is SGHRS and CDR2 is YFSETQ. Findings and caveats of the study: Later post-transplant blood repertoires were often dominated by donor CD8+ memory clones.

The method was immunoSEQ multiplex PCR; TCRdb's version includes in-frame clones alone and lacks a portion of them. The repertoire consists of tens of thousands of clones, none detected only once. The sequencing sample was made of PBMCs. This sequence was found in a man under 40 in good health and a related stem cell transplant donor. The J gene is TRBJ1-2, the V gene TRBV5-1; D is unresolved. This chain's CDR3 is CASSLAGYSGYTF. The CDR3 nucleotides are TGCGCCAGCAGCTTGGCCGGGTACTCTGGCTACACCTTC. The whole variable domain, filled in from reference TRBV5-1 and TRBJ1-2, reads KAGVTQTPRYLIKTRGQQVTLSCSPISGHRSVSWYQQTPGQGLQFLFEYFSETQRNKGNFPGRFSGRQFSNSRSEMNVSTLELGDSALYLCASSLAGYSGYTFGSGTRLTVV.